This T cell receptor beta chain was observed in a study of post-analysis software for immune sequencing data. Study-wide results and caveats: The study found significantly lower normalized Chao1 diversity in multiple sclerosis patients than in controls. Patients had higher frequencies than controls of four to six TRBV segments, including TRBV5-6, TRBV5-1 and TRBV20-1.

Worth noting for this clonotype: Its matching antigen is unknown.

The V gene lost 5 bases and the J gene lost 8 bases, with 10 bases spanning the gap. Germline V CDR1 and CDR2: SGHTA, FQGNSA. This CDR3 contains 12 residues. TCR beta cDNA libraries had unique molecular identifiers. From around 1 to 10 million T cells, 400,000 to 650,000 cDNA molecules were obtained. TCRdb fed the PCR reads into MiXCR, producing one record per CDR3 protein. The data contain over 300,000 distinct CDR3 sequences, roughly 30% of them seen just once; the ten biggest clones take up over 10%. The source is a girl aged 10 to 17 with multiple sclerosis. The gene calls are TRBV7-2 and TRBJ2-1, with D perhaps TRBD2 (7 bases). The sample comprised blood. In DNA, the CDR3 is TGTGCCAGCAGCCAGGGGAGGGATGAGCAGTTCTTC. It encodes CASSQGRDEQFF.